The entry below gives a single T cell receptor beta chain sequence along with its context. Its specificity is unknown. This entry comes from a study of vaccination and CD4 T cells after COVID-19. The study, taken as a whole, reports: Median counts of SARS-CoV-2-reactive clonotypes increased from around 20 to 38; this difference was not significant. Convalescent patients saw a median around 83% of their reactive clones show up only after vaccination.

V was clipped by 5 bases and J by 5 bases, with 24 bases between them. The CDR3 totals 16 residues. Germline V gene sequence: CDR1 DFQATT, CDR2 SNEGSKA (reference sequence). The Oncomine TCR Beta short-read assay generated sequence data from the DNA of cultured CD4+ T cells. TCRdb passed the PCR reads through MiXCR, listing each CDR3 protein once. The sample yields about 25,000 distinct CDR3 sequences, 45% to 50% seen once. Treatment defined: roughly 11-day PBMC culture with coronavirus spike peptide pools or control peptides (ViraFEST assay). The sequencing sample was made of CD4+ T cells from blood, cultured in vitro. The gene calls are TRBV20-1 and TRBJ1-1, with D possibly being TRBD1 (6 bases). The clonotype comes from a human donor who had recovered from COVID-19. The DNA of the CDR3 is TGCAGTGCTCCTTTGGCAGGGGTCCCCGCGAATACTGAAGCTTTCTTT. Amino acids: CSAPLAGVPANTEAFF.